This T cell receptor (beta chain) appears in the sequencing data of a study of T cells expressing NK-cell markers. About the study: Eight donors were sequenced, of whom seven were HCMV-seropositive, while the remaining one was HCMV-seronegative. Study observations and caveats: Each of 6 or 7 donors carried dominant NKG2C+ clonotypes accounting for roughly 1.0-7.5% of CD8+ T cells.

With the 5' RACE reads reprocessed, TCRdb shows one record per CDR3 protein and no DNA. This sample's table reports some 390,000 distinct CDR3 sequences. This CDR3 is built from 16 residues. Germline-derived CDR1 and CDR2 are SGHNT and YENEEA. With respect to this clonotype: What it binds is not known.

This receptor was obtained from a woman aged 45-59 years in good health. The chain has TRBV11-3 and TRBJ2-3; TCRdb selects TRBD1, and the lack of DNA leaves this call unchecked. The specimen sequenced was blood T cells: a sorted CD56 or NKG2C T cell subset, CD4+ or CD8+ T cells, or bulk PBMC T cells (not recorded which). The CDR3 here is CASGLGGDTWTDTQYF.